These 18 T cell receptor beta chains were all obtained from the same sample, sequenced in a study of blood T cell repertoires in COVID-19. Generated by immunoSEQ multiplex PCR, the TCRdb table keeps only in-frame clones and is missing some. The top ten clones hold 0.2% to 0.3% of a sample with approximately 670,000 clones, 75% to 90% of them seen once. Sequenced: peripheral blood. Receptors were obtained from a young woman with acute or convalescent COVID-19.

V and J are TRBV30 and TRBJ1-2; the match to TRBD1 covers 9 bases. The J segment lost 8 bases and the V segment lost 0 bases, leaving 7 bases of the junction unmatched. CDR1 is GTSNPN and CDR2 is SVGIG in the germline V gene (reference sequence). CDR3 length: 14 amino acids. The chain's CDR3 is CAWSVNRGLEGYTF. The CDR3 coding sequence is TGTGCCTGGAGTGTTAACAGGGGGCTAGAGGGCTACACCTTC.

CDR3 protein: CASSRRKNYGYTF. CDR3 DNA sequence: TGTGCCAGCAGTAGGCGGAAAAACTATGGCTACACCTTC. The V call is TRBV2, the J call TRBJ1-2; no clear D gene. Trimming stripped 5 bases from V and 2 bases from J, with 9 bases between. In germline, CDR1 is SNHLY, CDR2 FYNNEI. This CDR3 has 13 amino acids.

V gene TRBV30 combines with J gene TRBJ2-1; TRBD2 agrees at 9 bases. The CDR3 spans 11 residues. After removal of 6 bases from V and 10 bases from J, the junction contained 4 bases not matched to a gene. Germline assignment: CDR1 GTSNPN and CDR2 SVGIG (reference sequence). CDR3: CACTSGPEQFF. The CDR3 region has the DNA TGTGCCTGTACTAGCGGGCCAGAGCAGTTCTTC.

The chain carries TRBV9 and TRBJ2-5, with D unresolved. CDR3 size: 13 residues. Trimming stripped 3 bases from V and 6 bases from J, with 12 bases between. Germline V gene lookup returns CDR1 SGDLS and CDR2 YYNGEE. The CDR3 nucleotides read TGTGCCAGCAGCGCCCCCCGTGAGAAGACCCAGTACTTC. Protein: CASSAPREKTQYF.

This clone was found once. The chain joins TRBV3-1 (or the pseudogene TRBV3-2) to TRBJ2-7; tentative D call: TRBD1 (5 bases). There are 17 residues in the CDR3. Trimming shortened V by 0 bases and J by 2 bases, and 17 bases separated the two germline ends. CDR1 LGHDT and CDR2 YNNKEL come from the germline V gene (reference sequence). The CDR3 is CASSQDVWGLGPYEQYF. The DNA for the CDR3 is TGTGCCAGCAGCCAAGATGTATGGGGCCTAGGGCCCTACGAGCAGTACTTC.

This clone was seen only once. Other nucleotide sequences from this sample produce the same CDR3. This sequence joins TRBV30 and TRBJ1-5, with 7 bases fitting TRBD1. Germline trimming cut 3 bases from V and 2 bases from J; bases unmatched to any gene: 1. Germline V gene data show CDR1 as GTSNPN and CDR2 as SVGIG (reference sequence). This CDR3 comprises 13 residues. Here the CDR3 reads CAWSGQGNQPQHF. In DNA, the CDR3 is TGTGCCTGGAGCGGACAGGGCAATCAGCCCCAGCATTTT. Complete variable domain (other parts from reference TRBV30 and TRBJ1-5): SQTIHQWPATLVQPVGSPLSLECTVEGTSNPNLYWYRQAAGRGLQLLFYSVGIGQISSEVPQNLSASRPQDRQFILSSKKLLLSDSGFYLCAWSGQGNQPQHFGDGTRLSIL.

The rearrangement joins TRBV20-1 to TRBJ1-4; D ambiguous. Germline CDR1 DFQATT, CDR2 SNEGSKA (reference sequence). The CDR3 sequence is 11 residues long. V was shortened by 5 bases and J by 4 bases, with 5 bases between the two germline ends. The CDR3 region is CSAGSNEKLFF. The CDR3 DNA follows: TGCAGTGCTGGGAGTAATGAAAAACTGTTTTTT.

The V gene is TRBV5-1, the J gene TRBJ1-2; D perhaps matches TRBD1 (5 bases). Germline V gene sequence: CDR1 SGHRS, CDR2 YFSETQ. V lost 2 bases and J 4 bases, leaving 15 bases between the germline ends. The CDR3 consists of 15 residues. DNA of the CDR3: TGCGCCAGCAGCTTAGGAGACAGCATTTTCTATGGCTACACCTTC. Its protein is CASSLGDSIFYGYTF.

The J gene is TRBJ1-3, the V gene TRBV7-2; D might be TRBD1 (6 bases). With 1 base removed from V and 0 bases from J, the gap between germline ends came to 13 bases. CDR3 length equals 17 residues. Germline V gene lookup returns CDR1 SGHTA and CDR2 FQGNSA. CDR3 region: CASSLVGGASSGNTIYF. CDR3 nucleotides: TGTGCCAGCAGCTTAGTTGGGGGCGCAAGCTCTGGAAACACCATATATTTT.

The chain has TRBV6-2 or TRBV6-3 and TRBJ1-2, with D perhaps TRBD1 (5 bases). Germline CDR1 is MNHEY and CDR2 is SVGEGT. The V and J ends lost 2 bases and 8 bases respectively, with 9 bases between them. This CDR3 contains 12 residues. DNA of the CDR3: TGTGCCAGCAGTTACCCCGGGGGGGGCTACACCTTC. It yields the protein CASSYPGGGYTF.

This chain uses TRBV4-1 with TRBJ2-2, with a possible D match to TRBD2 (6 bases). CDR1 is MGHRA and CDR2 is YSYEKL in the germline V gene. This CDR3 has 17 amino acids. Trimming shortened V by 3 bases and J by 6 bases, and 20 bases separated the two germline ends. The CDR3 loop is CASSQQRLVLSSGELFF. The DNA of the CDR3 is TGCGCCAGCAGCCAGCAGAGACTAGTTCTATCGTCCGGGGAGCTGTTTTTT.

The chain is built from TRBV7-2 and TRBJ2-1; 9 bases agree with TRBD2. The V gene's germline CDR1 is SGHTA and CDR2 FQGNSA. Germline trimming cut 5 bases from V and 4 bases from J; bases unmatched to any gene: 12. The CDR3 covers 17 residues. The CDR3 DNA reads as TGTGCCAGCAGCCTTCTGAGCGGGGGGTCCTATTACAATGAGCAGTTCTTC. Its translation: CASSLLSGGSYYNEQFF.

V and J are TRBV7-2 and TRBJ2-3; tentatively, D is TRBD2 (6 bases). Trimming took 5 bases from V and 2 from J, leaving 23 bases between them. Germline assignment: CDR1 SGHTA and CDR2 FQGNSA. The CDR3 is 18 amino acids. CDR3 sequence: CASSLGLLLAVLTDTQYF. The CDR3 nucleotides are TGTGCCAGCAGCCTAGGACTACTGTTAGCGGTGCTCACAGATACGCAGTATTTT.

The count of this clone is one. The chain links TRBV6-5 to TRBJ1-1, with unresolved D. The germline V gene encodes CDR1 MNHEY and CDR2 SVGAGI. This CDR3 has 11 residues. The V gene lost 4 bases and the J gene lost 8 bases, with 8 bases spanning the gap. CDR3 sequence: CASSSAGEAFF. The CDR3, as DNA: TGTGCCAGCAGTTCCGCAGGAGAAGCTTTCTTT.

This chain joins TRBV9 and TRBJ2-5; D gene unclear. Germline V gives CDR1 SGDLS, CDR2 YYNGEE. The germline V and J ends were trimmed by 4 bases and 5 bases, with 12 bases remaining between them. The CDR3 covers 13 residues. The CDR3 spells CASSLHQAETQYF. CDR3 DNA sequence: TGTGCCAGCAGCCTCCACCAGGCGGAGACCCAGTACTTC.

The V call is TRBV20-1, the J call TRBJ1-5; 10 bases align to TRBD1. In germline, CDR1 is DFQATT, CDR2 SNEGSKA (reference sequence). Trimming took 3 bases from V and 10 from J; bases not matched to a gene: 3. This CDR3 contains 12 residues. CDR3 nucleotide sequence: TGCAGTGCTAGTGACAGGGGGCGACCCCAGCATTTT. Translating it yields CSASDRGRPQHF.

The chain recombines TRBV2 with TRBJ1-1; tentatively, D is TRBD1 (5 bases). The germline V gene has CDR1 SNHLY and CDR2 FYNNEI. Between the trimmed V and J ends, which lost 2 bases and 11 bases, there was a span of 12 bases. This CDR3 region has 12 residues. The CDR3 nucleotides are TGTGCCAGCAGTGAATGGGGCAGCCAGGCTTTCTTT. As protein: CASSEWGSQAFF.

The chain joins TRBV2 to TRBJ1-5, with 7 bases matching TRBD1. The ends lost 8 bases at V and 6 bases at J; junction bases unmatched: 4. Germline V gene data show CDR1 as SNHLY and CDR2 as FYNNEI. This CDR3 is built from 12 residues. CDR3 amino acids: CASRRGPQPQHF. The CDR3 coding sequence is TGTGCCAGCCGGAGGGGGCCTCAGCCCCAGCATTTT.